This T cell receptor beta chain appears in the sequencing data of a study of shared T cell receptors in the human thymus (dated by TCRdb to the early 2020s). For context, the study as a whole: The study examined how self-reactive, shared T-cell receptor alpha chains are generated in the human thymus.

Libraries came from the immunoSEQ multiplex PCR assay. The clones in this table, taken by TCRdb from immuneACCESS, are in-frame only. Not every clone is retained; where verified, under half of the shortfall comes from an unresolved V gene, and the cause of the rest is unknown. The sample table holds some 700,000 clones, of which approximately 83% were seen once. The biggest ten clones account for roughly 0.01% of the sample. Trimming takes 2 bases from V and 2 bases from J, and the germline ends sit 26 bases apart. The CDR3 numbers 20 residues from cysteine through phenylalanine. Here the CDR3 DNA is all that survives: 60 bases in frame from base 1. As encoded in the germline V gene, CDR1 is SGHTS while CDR2 is YDEGEE. Points on this clone: Its antigen is unknown. No base qualities exist here, and no much larger clone lies one base off it.

A further study also used this sample, focusing on human thymus T cells. As that second study puts it: The donors were immunologically healthy infants in Finland who had open corrective cardiac surgery for congenital heart defects. Thymus tissue was collected as surgical resects that were removed during corrective cardiac surgery. Both the thymic and the peripheral blood repertoires appeared to show biased V and J gene segment usage. The related research found that thymic TCR repertoires overlapped highly between unrelated individuals. The study characterized TCR alpha and beta repertoires from seven to nine infant thymus samples and a few related peripheral blood samples. The infant donors were 7 to 244 days old, and the cohort included six or seven males and two females. Thymocytes were freed from the tissue by mechanical means and kept at -70 degrees C as pellets of roughly 8.5-31 million cells. Genomic DNA was extracted from frozen cell pellets with a QIAsymphony instrument. TCRB and TCRAD loci were amplified from a standardized quantity of quality-controlled genomic DNA using the immunoSEQ multiplex PCR assay. The V(D)J region was spanned by amplicons of a length sufficient to cover the CDR3 and to identify V and J genes. The commercial immunoSEQ service was used to sequence amplicons on an Illumina platform. Corrections for primer bias and sequencing errors followed previously described methods, while TCRAD and TCRB definitions were based on the IMGT database. immunoSEQ Analyzer 3.0 and VDJTools were used for repertoire analysis, which covered basic statistics, V/J segment usage, diversity estimates, rarefaction and pairwise overlap. Chao1, ChaoE, Efron-Thisted, Shannon and inverse Simpson indices were used to estimate diversity, which was also estimated on datasets down-sampled to the smallest sample. Repertoire overlap was determined by strict matching of CDR3 nucleotide sequence, V gene and J gene, and Jaccard-based multidimensional scaling clustering was applied. On average, around 810,000 unique TCRB clonotypes were obtained from thymus samples, compared with 75,000 to 90,000 from blood samples.

This TCR derives from a girl under three years old with a congenital heart defect. Donor details come from another sample of the same person, matched by shared clones. Sequences were obtained from thymocytes. The chain employs TRBV5-8 and TRBJ1-3, with the D gene call left open. The sequenced DNA is TGTGCCAGCAGCTTCTTGGTGTGGGAGCTCTCGAATTTGACTGGAAACACCATATATTTT. Translated, it reads CASSFLVWELSNLTGNTIYF. Where the CDR3 stops, the reference TRBV5-8 and TRBJ1-3 genes take over; the full variable domain is EAGVTQSPTHLIKTRGQQATLRCSPISGHTSVYWYQQALGLGLQFLLWYDEGEERNRGNFPPRFSGRQFPNYSSELNVNALELEDSALYLCASSFLVWELSNLTGNTIYFGEGSWLTVV.